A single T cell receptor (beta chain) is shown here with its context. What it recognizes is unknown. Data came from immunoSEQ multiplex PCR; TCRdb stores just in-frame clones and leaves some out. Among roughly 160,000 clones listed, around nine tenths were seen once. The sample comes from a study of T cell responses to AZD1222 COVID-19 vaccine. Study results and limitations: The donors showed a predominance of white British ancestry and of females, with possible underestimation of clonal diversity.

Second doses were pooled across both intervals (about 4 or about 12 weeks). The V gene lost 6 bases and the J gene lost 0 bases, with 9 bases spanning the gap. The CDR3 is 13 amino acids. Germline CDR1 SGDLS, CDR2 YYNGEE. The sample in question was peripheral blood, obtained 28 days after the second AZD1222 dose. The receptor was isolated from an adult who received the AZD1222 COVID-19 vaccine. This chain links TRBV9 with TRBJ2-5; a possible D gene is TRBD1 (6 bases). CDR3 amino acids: CASNRDNQETQYF. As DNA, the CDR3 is TGTGCCAGCAACCGGGACAACCAAGAGACCCAGTACTTC. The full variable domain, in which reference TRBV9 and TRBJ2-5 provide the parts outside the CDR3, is DSGVTQTPKHLITATGQRVTLRCSPRSGDLSVYWYQQSLDQGLQFLIQYYNGEERAKGNILERFSAQQFPDLHSELNLSSLELGDSALYFCASNRDNQETQYFGPGTRLLVL.